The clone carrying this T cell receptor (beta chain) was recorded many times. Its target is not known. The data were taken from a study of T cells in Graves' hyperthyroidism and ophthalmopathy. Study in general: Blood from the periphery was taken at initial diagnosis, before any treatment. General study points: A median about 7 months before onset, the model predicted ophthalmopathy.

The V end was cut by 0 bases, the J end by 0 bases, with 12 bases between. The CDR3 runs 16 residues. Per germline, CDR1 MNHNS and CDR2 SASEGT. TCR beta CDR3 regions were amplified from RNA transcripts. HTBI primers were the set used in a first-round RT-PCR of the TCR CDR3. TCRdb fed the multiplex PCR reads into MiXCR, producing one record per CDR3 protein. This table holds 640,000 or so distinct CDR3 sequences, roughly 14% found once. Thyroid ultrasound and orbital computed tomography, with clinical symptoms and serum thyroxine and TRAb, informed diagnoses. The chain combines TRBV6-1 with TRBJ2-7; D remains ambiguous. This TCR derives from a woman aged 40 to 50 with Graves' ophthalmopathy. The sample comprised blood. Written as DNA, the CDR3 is TGTGCCAGCAGTGAAGCTTCTTACGGCAGCTCCTACGAGCAGTACTTC. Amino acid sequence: CASSEASYGSSYEQYF.